The rows below give T cell receptor beta chains drawn from one sample of a study of beta chain features in type 1 diabetes. TCRdb's table, derived via immunoSEQ multiplex PCR, lists solely in-frame clones and lacks some. The sample carries roughly 300,000 clones, approximately 10% recorded once. The specimen was central memory CD4+ T cells from blood. All receptors derive from a young man with type 1 diabetes. CDR3s include the opening cysteine and the closing phenylalanine or tryptophan. A D gene is named only where the DNA matches it firmly. Part of the rows lack a size; the others show once, few, many or a class for expanded clones.

v_gene,j_gene,abundance,d_gene,CDR3nt,CDR3aa
TRBV14,TRBJ2-1,-,TRBD2,TGTGCCAGCAGCGTAAAACTAGCGGGCCCTAATGAGCAGTTCTTC,CASSVKLAGPNEQFF
TRBV14,TRBJ1-2,many,TRBD1,TGTGCCAGCAGCCCAGGGGGCAACTATGGCTACACCTTC,CASSPGGNYGYTF
TRBV27,TRBJ2-3,many,TRBD2,TGTGCCAGCAGCGAAGGGAGCGGGGGGAGCACAGATACGCAGTATTTT,CASSEGSGGSTDTQYF
TRBV11-2,TRBJ2-2,medium-sized,-,TGTGCCAGCAGCCGGACTGACGGACCGAACACCGGGGAGCTGTTTTTT,CASSRTDGPNTGELFF
TRBV5-1,TRBJ2-5,-,TRBD2,TGCGCCAGCAGCATTGCGTCTAGCGGGGGGCAAGAGACCCAGTACTTC,CASSIASSGGQETQYF
TRBV10-3,TRBJ2-1,-,-,TGTGCCATCAGTGCCGCGGGGTTGAGCTCCTACAATGAGCAGTTCTTC,CAISAAGLSSYNEQFF
TRBV29-1,TRBJ2-2,-,-,TGCAGCGTTGAGGTTTCGGCAGCCAGAGGGGCCGGGGAGCTGTTTTTT,CSVEVSAARGAGELFF
TRBV7-2,TRBJ1-4,few,-,TGTGCCAGCAGCTTAAACAGGGAAAGAGATGAAAAACTGTTTTTT,CASSLNRERDEKLFF
TRBV4-1,TRBJ1-6,-,TRBD1,TGCGCCAGCAGCCAGGAAAGACAGGGGACGTATTCACCCCTCCACTTT,CASSQERQGTYSPLHF
TRBV7-2,TRBJ2-3,many,-,TGTGCCAGCAGCTTATTTGGGGGGGCAGCAGATACGCAGTATTTT,CASSLFGGAADTQYF
TRBV28,TRBJ2-7,few,TRBD1,TGTGCCAGCAGCCCATCTGGGACAGGCAGTTTCGAGCAGTACTTC,CASSPSGTGSFEQYF
TRBV7-2,TRBJ2-7,-,TRBD2,TGTGCCAGCACCACTCCGGGACTAGTCGCCGAGCAGTACTTC,CASTTPGLVAEQYF